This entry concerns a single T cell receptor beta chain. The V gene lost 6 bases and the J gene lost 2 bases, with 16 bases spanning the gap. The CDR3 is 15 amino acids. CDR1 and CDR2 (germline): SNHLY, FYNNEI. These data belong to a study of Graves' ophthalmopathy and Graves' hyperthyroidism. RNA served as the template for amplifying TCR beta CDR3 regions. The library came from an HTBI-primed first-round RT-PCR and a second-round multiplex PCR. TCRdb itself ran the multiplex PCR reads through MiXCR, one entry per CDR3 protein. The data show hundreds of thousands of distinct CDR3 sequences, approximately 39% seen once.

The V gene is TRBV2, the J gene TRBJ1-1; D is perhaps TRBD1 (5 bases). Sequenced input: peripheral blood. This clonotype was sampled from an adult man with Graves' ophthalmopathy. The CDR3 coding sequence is TGTGCCAGCAGAGGGGTCAGATCTGGAAACACTGAAGCTTTCTTT. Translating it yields CASRGVRSGNTEAFF.